This T cell receptor beta chain was sequenced during a study of cytomegalovirus exposure and HLA in healthy donors (dated by TCRdb to about 2017). Concerning the study at large: In an earlier analysis of approximately 640 of the donors, less than 350 Gb of sequence data and approximately 120 million unique TCR beta sequences from 150 million to 200 million T cells were reported. The number of typed donors differed by locus: about 620-630 for A, B, C, DRB1 and DQB1; about 520 for DQA1; some 610 for DPA1; and roughly 490 for DPB1. An earlier analysis of 587 of the donors used high-throughput TCR beta sequencing to judge whether each TCR beta V gene segment behaved as functional or pseudogenic. Among the roughly 400 genotyped donors, under 90% belonged to the genetic ancestry cluster associated with self-reported Caucasian donors. Among around 400 genotyped donors of the cohort, an average of 235,054 unique TCR beta nucleotide sequences were sequenced per donor, roughly 20% of them non-productive. Along with the approximately 700-subject first cohort, a separate validation cohort of 120 different subjects was used. Five DR-DQ haplotypes were treated as single units for association and clustering because of strong linkage in the cohort. An early release covering approximately 600 HLA-typed donors comprised about 300 gigabases of sequencing data and roughly 86 million unique TCR sequences. The study aimed to test whether cataloging public T cell receptors could reveal signatures of past pathogen exposure. To predict cytomegalovirus infection status, the study combined high-throughput TCR immunosequencing, statistical association of individual TCRs with disease status, and machine learning. Rather than drawing on any new phenotypic data, the later analysis identified candidate immune exposures from TCR beta sequences and the way those sequences occurred across donors. To study patterns of TCR occurrence, a later analysis re-analyzed previously published TCR beta repertoires from hundreds of donors and added high-resolution HLA genotyping. HLA typing included class I and class II loci at four-digit resolution. The study profiled the T cell repertoires of hundreds of subjects by immunosequencing and related them to cytomegalovirus serostatus. A later genetic analysis used genome-wide SNP genotypes for about 60% of the roughly 700 donors, treating that subset as a discovery cohort. Donor age, sex, ethnicity and CMV serostatus were compiled together with the repertoire data. Every discovery cohort repertoire had been produced on one sequencing platform. Overall study results and their limits: A total of about 180 TCR beta chains were listed by the study as associated with cytomegalovirus. The classifier was reported to diagnose cytomegalovirus status with high specificity and sensitivity in both the original and validation cohorts. A few of the identified cytomegalovirus-associated TCR beta chains were confirmed in vitro to be specific for cytomegalovirus antigens. In a later analysis, some 18,000 TCR beta sequences were associated with specific HLA alleles at a false discovery rate of 0.05. Sequencing depth was assumed to be roughly uniform across donors in the presence/absence analyses, though that assumption may not hold. In a later genetic analysis, a missense DCLRE1C variant was associated with V-gene and J-gene trimming of TCR beta chains, and the association was replicated in an independent cohort. Because counts were too low, seventeen rarely observed V segments, including chromosome 9 orphons, were left out of the earlier analysis of roughly 600 of the donors. Linkage disequilibrium might explain the correlated functional status among segregating V segments, but an unknown experimental factor could not be ruled out. Compared with the roughly 600-donor mean, donors in an Asian-associated ancestry cluster had fewer N-insertions in productive TCRs, according to a later genetic analysis. It was suggested by the authors that the approach could potentially be generalized to other disease states and immunological phenotypes. The 87-base-pair reads could not distinguish some IMGT-functional V segments, including TRBV6-2 and TRBV6-3, so those segments were excluded. Because HLA typing was missing for some donors at each locus, association tests included only the typed subset. A group of highly shared sequence variants was considered likely to be a technical artifact of the sequencing pipeline. According to a later analysis, parvovirus B19, influenza, CMV and Epstein-Barr virus appeared linked to several top co-occurrence clusters. An earlier analysis of approximately 570 of the donors showed that most TCR beta V segments appeared in productive rearrangements either about 90% or about 30% of the time, which broadly matched IMGT annotations. When HLA alleles, especially DR and DQ, strongly co-occurred, attributing TCR associations to individual alleles was difficult. A further reported finding was that TCR beta sequences accurately predicted the HLA-A and HLA-B alleles for most subjects in the first cohort. CMV serostatus was the only immune exposure information available for the cohort. In a later analysis, most CMV-associated TCR beta chains were found to appear HLA-restricted, with HLA associations seemingly driven largely by CMV exposure. In this cohort, only TCR beta chains were sequenced, and detectable features were limited by the absence of alpha or paired-chain data. Across donors, most TCR sequences were observed very rarely, whereas some public TCRs were present in many individuals. Compared with equally common non-associated chains, HLA-associated TCR beta chains in a later analysis were more clonally expanded and had lower generation probabilities. In a later analysis, TCR association rates were found to vary across HLA loci, with the most associated TCRs seen for DRB1 alleles and the fewest for HLA-C alleles.

The library came from the immunoSEQ multiplex PCR assay. For the multiplex PCR, a mixture combining 60 forward primers for TCR Vbeta segments and 13 reverse primers for TCR Jbeta segments was used. The CDR3 region of rearranged TCR beta genes was amplified from genomic DNA with a multiplex PCR assay. Amplified TCR beta libraries were sequenced as 87-base-pair reads on the Illumina HiSeq System. As for the authors' bioinformatics: Across the 600 to 700 repertoires, a later analysis counted about 81 million unique TCR beta chains, 9 million to 14 million of which were shared by at least two donors. Raw reads were error-corrected and collapsed into unique sequences by a nearest-neighbor algorithm in which closely related sequences were merged to remove PCR and sequencing errors. To assign V, D and J gene segments, CDR3 sequences were aligned to IMGT reference sequences. For a sequence to be retained, a match of at least six nucleotides to both a V gene segment and a J gene segment was required. Rearrangements were called productive when the CDR3 lacked stop codons and stayed in frame with V and J; all others were non-productive. Following IMGT convention, CDR3 was defined as the stretch from the second conserved V-encoded cysteine to the conserved J-encoded phenylalanine. The earlier analysis of roughly 590 of the donors excluded any sequence lacking an unambiguous match to a single V gene segment. In an earlier analysis of a few hundred of the donors, V segments were called functional above 56.7% productive rearrangements and were called segregating when the between-donor standard deviation exceeded 5%. A statistical classification framework was built for diagnosing cytomegalovirus status from the catalog of TCR beta chain sequences. A later analysis assigned V and J genes by comparing TCR nucleotide sequences with IMGT/GENE-DB human TR gene sequences. Using the TCRdist pipeline, a later analysis assigned CDR3 sequences along with most-parsimonious VDJ recombination scenarios. In a later analysis, every TCR beta chain was defined by the combination of its CDR3 amino acid sequence and its V-gene family, and reads without a unique V-gene family were dropped. As a way to deal with suspected cross-contamination and a sequencing artifact, a later analysis dropped hundreds of nucleotide sequences that were highly shared and had low generation probability. A later analysis calculated a clonal expansion index for each public chain from normalized within-repertoire ranks of inferred template counts. In a later analysis, generation probabilities were computed with a VDJ recombination model fitted to out-of-frame rearrangements, and the resulting probabilities were checked against IGoR. In a later analysis, hypergeometric tests were used to score TCR-TCR, TCR-HLA and TCR-CMV co-occurrence, with a repertoire-size bias correction applied to TCR pairs. To estimate false discovery rates, a later analysis permuted the HLA or CMV assignments 20 times. In a later analysis, co-occurring TCRs were grouped using DBSCAN, and TCRdist sequence similarity was added for clustering within HLA-allele-positive subsets. Repertoires with fewer than 30,000 or more than 120,000 public chains, plus five repertoires with anomalous nucleotide sharing, were excluded from co-occurrence clustering. Here the immuneACCESS table is served through TCRdb, limited to in-frame sequences with V and J called. Missing clones are a known gap in these copies; in checked studies unresolved V genes cover under half, and the rest lacks a known reason. That table gives V, J and clone size, and the DNA gave D and trimming. The sample profile shows 100,000 or so clones; 74% of them were found once. The ten largest clones add up to 2% to 2.5% of the sample.

The cohort was made up of several hundred healthy bone marrow donors. All cohort members were sampled while nominally healthy, although unrecorded immune exposures were likely present. Of the approximately 700 cohort members, about 290 had a positive CMV serostatus and approximately 370 had a negative one, while no CMV serostatus was recorded for the donor. A peripheral blood sample was provided by each donor, and peripheral blood mononuclear cells were used for TCR beta sequencing. Genomic DNA was extracted from the blood cell samples with the Qiagen DNeasy Blood Extraction Kit. After removal of 3 bases from V and 8 bases from J, the junction retains 7 bases not matched to a gene. The CDR3 holds 14 amino acids from the cysteine to the phenylalanine. Left in the record is the CDR3 DNA by itself, 42 bases read in frame from the first base. The CDR1 and CDR2 encoded by the germline V gene (reference sequence) are MNHEY and SMNVEV.

About this clone itself: The target of this receptor is not known. Qualities for individual bases were not recorded, and no much larger clone is one base off.

Sequencing used PBMCs. This TCR was sampled from a human donor in good health. Here the chain combines TRBV27 and TRBJ2-1; TRBD1 fits 7 bases in the junction. Read as DNA, the sequence is TGTGCCAGCAGTTTGTATACAGGGGCCGATGAGCAGTTCTTC. Its translation is CASSLYTGADEQFF.